These 28 T cell receptor beta chains originate from one sample sequenced in a study of identical twins. In TCRdb, the 5' RACE reads were re-called with MiXCR into one record per CDR3 protein. The table includes approximately 210,000 distinct CDR3 sequences, roughly a tenth detected once. Material for sequencing was memory (CD45RO+) T cells sorted from blood. Receptors were obtained from a woman younger than 30 in good health.

This clonotype was detected only a few times. V gene TRBV27 combines with J gene TRBJ1-4; D might be TRBD1 (6 bases). Germline V gene lookup returns CDR1 MNHEY and CDR2 SMNVEV (reference sequence). V gave up 1 base and J gave up 5 bases, with 11 bases separating them. The CDR3 totals 15 residues. In DNA, the CDR3 is TGTGCCAGCAGTTTATTCAGGGGTCGGAATGAAAAACTGTTTTTT. It translates to CASSLFRGRNEKLFF.

This chain connects TRBV2 to TRBJ2-3, with TRBD2 as a possible D gene (5 bases). V lost 4 bases to trimming and J lost 1 base, with 9 bases between them. CDR1 and CDR2 (germline): SNHLY, FYNNEI. The CDR3 spans 14 residues. CDR3 nucleotide sequence: TGTGCCAGCAGTGGGACTCATCGCACAGATACGCAGTATTTT. It encodes CASSGTHRTDTQYF.

Many counts were recorded for this clonotype. Sequence at one end of the junction differs from germline and may be a read error. V is TRBV12-3 or TRBV12-4 and J is TRBJ1-2; D is undetermined. This CDR3 spans 12 amino acids. The CDR3 region has the DNA TGTGCCAGCAGTTTTGTGGCACACCTCCAATCGTTC. Translation gives CASSFVAHLQSF.

The chain recombines TRBV6-2 or TRBV6-3 with TRBJ2-7; D unresolved. The CDR3 runs 11 residues. V was shortened by 3 bases and J by 5 bases, with 5 bases between the two germline ends. Germline assignment: CDR1 MNHEY and CDR2 SVGEGT. In nucleotides, the CDR3 is TGTGCCAGCAGTTATGTCAACGAGCAGTACTTC. It codes for CASSYVNEQYF.

This clonotype was detected a few times. This chain links TRBV2 with TRBJ1-4; D gene ambiguous. CDR3 size: 15 residues. Per the germline V gene, CDR1 is SNHLY and CDR2 is FYNNEI. Trimming took 3 bases from V and 4 from J, leaving 12 bases between them. The CDR3 DNA reads TGTGCCAGCAGTGATCGGGCACTTCGTAATGAAAAACTGTTTTTT. This gives the protein CASSDRALRNEKLFF.

The chain carries TRBV6-1 and TRBJ1-1; D gene ambiguous. Looked up from germline, CDR1 is MNHNS and CDR2 is SASEGT. CDR3 size: 14 residues. V was pared by 7 bases and J by 1 base, with 13 bases between. The CDR3 coding sequence is TGTGCCAGCACCACCCCCAGAGAGAACACTGAAGCTTTCTTT. It yields the protein CASTTPRENTEAFF.

This clonotype was detected only a few times. Here the CDR3 DNA reads TGTGCCAGCAGCTTGGGAGGGGACCCCTCCTACGAGCAGTACTTC. Translated: CASSLGGDPSYEQYF. This sequence joins TRBV5-6 and TRBJ2-7; the D call may be TRBD1 or TRBD2 (5 bases each). The CDR3 has 15 amino acids. Germline loops: CDR1 SGHDT, CDR2 YYEEEE. V lost 0 bases and J lost 0, with 10 bases in between.

This clonotype occurred a few times. V and J are TRBV7-9 and TRBJ1-1; the D gene is possibly TRBD1 (5 bases). The CDR3 sequence is 14 residues long. CDR1 is SEHNR, CDR2 FQNEAQ, per germline (reference sequence). V was cut by 3 bases and J by 1 base, with 9 bases left in between. The CDR3 reads CASSLDTQNTEAFF. The CDR3 DNA follows: TGTGCCAGCAGCTTGGACACCCAGAACACTGAAGCTTTCTTT.

This clonotype appeared many times. The chain uses TRBV20-1 and TRBJ1-1; D unclear. The germline gives CDR1 DFQATT, CDR2 SNEGSKA (reference sequence). This CDR3 has 15 amino acids. V gave up 2 bases and J gave up 1 base, with 14 bases separating them. This CDR3 reads CSARPPRTANTEAFF. CDR3 nucleotide sequence: TGCAGTGCTAGACCCCCCAGGACCGCGAACACTGAAGCTTTCTTT.

The CDR3 coding sequence is TGTGCCAGCAGCTTAAAGCAGGGGAGCCACTATGGCTACACCTTC. It specifies CASSLKQGSHYGYTF. The rearrangement links TRBV7-2 to TRBJ1-2, with D possibly matching TRBD1 (6 bases). This CDR3 has 15 amino acids. Trimming took off 2 bases at V and 3 bases at J, with 13 bases between the two ends. Germline V gene sequence: CDR1 SGHTA, CDR2 FQGNSA.

The gene calls are TRBV20-1 and TRBJ2-1, with D tentatively TRBD2 (5 bases). V was clipped by 6 bases and J by 0 bases, with 15 bases between them. Germline V gene sequence: CDR1 DFQATT, CDR2 SNEGSKA (reference sequence). The CDR3 loop spans 15 amino acids. The CDR3 nucleotides are TGCAGTGCCTTTTCTAGCACTCGCTCCTACAATGAGCAGTTCTTC. Its protein is CSAFSSTRSYNEQFF.

V gene TRBV6-2 or TRBV6-3 combines with J gene TRBJ2-7, with D unclear. With 6 bases removed from V and 1 base from J, the gap between germline ends came to 13 bases. Per the germline V gene, CDR1 is MNHEY and CDR2 is SVGEGT. The CDR3 has 14 amino acids. The DNA for the CDR3 is TGTGCCAGCAGGAAATTGGAAGGATCCTACGAGCAGTACTTC. Protein product: CASRKLEGSYEQYF.

This rearrangement joins TRBV7-7 to TRBJ2-1; 11 nucleotides agree with TRBD2. This CDR3 spans 17 amino acids. The germline gives CDR1 SSHAT, CDR2 FNYEAQ (reference sequence). CDR3 nucleotides: TGTGCTAGCCCCGTGGGCCCTGGACTAGCGGGTCCGAATGAGCAGTTCTTC. Its translation is CASPVGPGLAGPNEQFF.

This clonotype was found a few times. The rearrangement joins TRBV12-3 or TRBV12-4 to TRBJ1-5; D is uncertain. Trimming left V 3 bases short and J 5 bases short, with 8 bases between. The CDR3 has 13 amino acids. CDR3 DNA: TGTGCCAGCAGTTTGGGCACCTATCAGCCCCAGCATTTT. Protein: CASSLGTYQPQHF.

This clonotype was detected once. A much larger clone lies one base from this, so it may be a read error. The rearrangement uses TRBV3-1 and TRBJ2-1; D unclear. The germline gives CDR1 LGHDT, CDR2 YNNKEL (reference sequence). CDR3 length equals 17 residues. In DNA, the CDR3 is TGTGCCAGCACCCAAGATCTGCCGACCCAAAAGGGCAATGAGCAGTTCTTC. The encoded protein is CASTQDLPTQKGNEQFF.

This clonotype showed up just a few times. For the CDR3, the DNA is TGCAGTGCTAGGTCGGTCGATGAGCAGTTCTTC. Amino acid sequence: CSARSVDEQFF. J is TRBJ2-1 and V is TRBV20-1; D is ambiguous. Looked up from germline, CDR1 is DFQATT and CDR2 is SNEGSKA (reference sequence). The V end was cut by 3 bases, the J end by 8 bases, with 8 bases between. The CDR3 covers 11 residues.

This chain uses TRBV7-2 with TRBJ1-3, with D hard to call. CDR1 and CDR2 from the germline V gene are SGHTA and FQGNSA. The ends were cut back, 5 bases at V and 4 bases at J, with 3 bases in the middle. The CDR3 length is 11 residues. CDR3: CASSEGNTIYF. The CDR3 DNA follows: TGTGCCAGCAGCGAGGGAAACACCATATATTTT.

This clonotype has at least ten counts. V gene TRBV2 combines with J gene TRBJ1-2, with D perhaps matching TRBD1 (5 bases). Germline values: CDR1 SNHLY, CDR2 FYNNEI. The CDR3 runs to 12 residues. V lost 2 bases, J lost 8 bases, and 9 bases lay in between. CDR3 nucleotides: TGTGCCAGCAGTGAACAGGGCAGCGGCTACACCTTC. Encoded protein: CASSEQGSGYTF.

This chain joins TRBV30 and TRBJ1-2, with D tentatively TRBD1 (5 bases). There are 13 residues in the CDR3. CDR1 is GTSNPN, CDR2 SVGIG, per germline (reference sequence). V dropped 0 bases and J dropped 7 bases, with 12 bases sitting between them. DNA for the CDR3: TGTGCCTGGAGTGTACGATGGGGCGTTGGCTACACCTTC. Protein sequence: CAWSVRWGVGYTF.

This clonotype has more than one count but fewer than ten. CDR3 nucleotide sequence: TGTGCCAGCAGCTTAGCGGGAGAAGGTGAGCAGTTCTTC. It specifies CASSLAGEGEQFF. This chain links TRBV7-9 with TRBJ2-1; TRBD2 is a possible D gene (5 bases). This CDR3 region has 13 residues. Germline CDR1 SEHNR, CDR2 FQNEAQ (reference sequence). V gave up 0 bases and J gave up 9 bases, with 9 bases separating them.

This clonotype occurred many times. The chain uses TRBV20-1 and TRBJ1-5, with D tentatively TRBD1 (5 bases). The CDR3 spans 12 residues. Trimming took 6 bases from V and 4 from J, leaving 10 bases between them. Looked up from germline, CDR1 is DFQATT and CDR2 is SNEGSKA (reference sequence). This chain's CDR3 is CSARQTNQPQHF. The CDR3 nucleotides read TGCAGTGCGAGACAGACTAATCAGCCCCAGCATTTT.

The chain employs TRBV5-4 and TRBJ2-4; possibly TRBD2 for D (7 bases). The CDR3 runs to 14 residues. Germline CDR1 SGHNT, CDR2 YYREEE (reference sequence). Trimming shortened V by 2 bases and J by 10 bases, and 16 bases separated the two germline ends. This CDR3 is CASSFEGGLGIQYF. Here the CDR3 DNA reads TGTGCCAGCAGCTTTGAGGGGGGGCTTGGGATTCAGTACTTC.

This clonotype was found a few times. The chain recombines TRBV20-1 with TRBJ1-3; a weak D match, TRBD1 (5 bases). The V gene's germline CDR1 is DFQATT and CDR2 SNEGSKA (reference sequence). The CDR3 is made up of 12 amino acids. The V and J ends lost 6 bases and 4 bases respectively, with 10 bases between them. In DNA, the CDR3 is TGCAGTGCCCTGGACAACGGAAACACCATATATTTT. Its translation: CSALDNGNTIYF.

The rearrangement links TRBV7-3 to TRBJ2-5; D is uncertain. The germline V gene encodes CDR1 SGHTA and CDR2 FQGTGA. CDR3 length: 13 amino acids. Trimming left V 5 bases short and J 0 bases short, with 7 bases between. CDR3 amino acids: CASSPVNQETQYF. CDR3 nucleotides: TGTGCCAGCAGCCCCGTGAACCAAGAGACCCAGTACTTC.

A few counts support this clonotype. This rearrangement joins TRBV18 to TRBJ2-1; 10 bases align to TRBD2. The CDR3 spans 15 residues. Germline assignment: CDR1 KGHSH and CDR2 LQKENI. The V gene end was trimmed by 3 bases and the J gene end by 6 bases; junction bases not matched to a gene: 5. The CDR3 DNA sequence: TGTGCCAGCTCACCTCTAGCGGGAGTACCCAATGAGCAGTTCTTC. As protein: CASSPLAGVPNEQFF.

The genes are TRBV11-3 and TRBJ2-7, with 8 nucleotides matching TRBD1. Germline V lookup: CDR1 SGHNT, CDR2 YENEEA. V lost 5 bases to trimming and J lost 1 base; unmatched junction nucleotides: 7. This CDR3 is built from 15 residues. The CDR3 loop is CASSASGTGSYEQYF. The CDR3, as DNA: TGTGCCAGCAGCGCGTCTGGGACAGGATCCTACGAGCAGTACTTC.

This clonotype turned up a few times. The chain couples TRBV7-9 to TRBJ2-5, with 10 bases that match TRBD2. After removal of 3 bases from V and 5 bases from J, the junction contained 9 bases not matched to a gene. This CDR3 is built from 16 residues. Looked up from germline, CDR1 is SEHNR and CDR2 is FQNEAQ (reference sequence). The CDR3 protein is CASSFGLAGAGETQYF. The DNA of the CDR3 is TGTGCCAGCAGCTTTGGTCTAGCGGGGGCCGGGGAGACCCAGTACTTC.

V gene TRBV4-3 combines with J gene TRBJ2-6; D remains unclear. Trimming took 4 bases from V and 0 from J, leaving 16 bases between them. The CDR3 runs to 18 residues. From germline, CDR1 is LGHNA and CDR2 YSLEER. The CDR3 DNA reads TGCGCCAGCAGCCGGGCTTATGGCCTCCTCTCTGGGGCCAACGTCCTGACTTTC. Its translation: CASSRAYGLLSGANVLTF.